This T cell receptor beta chain was recorded in a study of response to subunit inactivated influenza vaccine. The CDR3 length is 16 residues. MiXCR, run by TCRdb on the RT-PCR reads, gives a single entry per CDR3 protein. Of about 700,000 distinct CDR3 sequences listed, around 14% were seen once; the top ten hold around 6.5%. The TCR was taken from a middle-aged man who received an inactivated influenza vaccine. This chain links TRBV21-1 with TRBJ2-4. TRBV21-1 is labeled a pseudogene. Sample: PBMCs from blood, taken roughly 2 weeks before vaccination. CDR3 residues: CASSTYVVSSKNIQYF. CDR3 DNA sequence: TGTGCCAGCAGCACCTATGTTGTGAGTTCCAAAAACATTCAGTACTTC.